These 27 T cell receptor beta chains were sequenced from one sample in a study of read filtering for tumor transcriptome and immune sequencing. This library used approximately 390 ng RNA and molecular barcoded adaptors spanning alpha/delta and beta/gamma chains. From the reads, TCRdb called clonotypes with MiXCR, one entry per CDR3 protein. The sample consists of more than 45,000 distinct CDR3 sequences, over 9% of them appearing once. The sample consisted of a population of CD138-negative cells sorted from bone marrow. The receptors shown here come from a donor aged 40 or older with multiple myeloma.

Regarding this clonotype: At one boundary the junction diverges from the germline segment, which might be a read error. V and J are TRBV6-2 or TRBV6-3 and TRBJ1-5, with TRBD1 matching 8 bases. The CDR3 is made up of 14 amino acids. CDR1 and CDR2 from the germline V gene are MNHEY and SVGEGT. CDR3 nucleotide sequence: TGTGCCAGCAGGGACCGACAGGGGAGTCAGCCCCAGCGTTTT. Its protein is CASRDRQGSQPQRF.

The gene calls are TRBV27 and TRBJ1-1; possibly TRBD1 for D (6 bases). With 3 bases removed from V and 1 base from J, the gap between germline ends came to 9 bases. The CDR3 sequence is 14 residues long. Germline loops: CDR1 MNHEY, CDR2 SMNVEV (reference sequence). The DNA of the CDR3 is TGTGCCAGCAGTTTGACAGGATCGAACACTGAAGCTTTCTTT. Protein sequence: CASSLTGSNTEAFF.

In its sample, this clonotype was seen many times. V usage is TRBV7-9 and J usage is TRBJ1-1, with D maybe TRBD1 (5 bases). The germline V gene has CDR1 SEHNR and CDR2 FQNEAQ (reference sequence). The CDR3 has 14 amino acids. V was clipped by 1 base and J by 5 bases, with 11 bases between them. CDR3 in DNA: TGTGCCAGCAGCTTAGAGCAGGGTTGGACTGAAGCTTTCTTT. Encoded protein: CASSLEQGWTEAFF.

This clonotype was seen repeatedly, ten times or more. The CDR3 is CASTGGRGGTDTQYF. The CDR3 nucleotides are TGTGCCAGCACCGGAGGGCGGGGAGGCACAGATACGCAGTATTTT. The V gene is TRBV2, the J gene TRBJ2-3; D is possibly TRBD2 (6 bases). This CDR3 spans 15 amino acids. The V and J ends lost 7 bases and 1 base respectively, with 15 bases between them. From germline, CDR1 is SNHLY and CDR2 FYNNEI. The whole variable domain, filled in from reference TRBV2 and TRBJ2-3, reads EPEVTQTPSHQVTQMGQEVILRCVPISNHLYFYWYRQILGQKVEFLVSFYNNEISEKSEIFDDQFSVERPDGSNFTLKIRSTKLEDSAMYFCASTGGRGGTDTQYFGPGTRLTVL.

This clonotype occurred many times. This chain connects TRBV5-1 to TRBJ1-1; perhaps TRBD1 as D (6 bases). Trimming stripped 3 bases from V and 1 base from J, with 10 bases between. CDR3 size: 14 residues. Looked up from germline, CDR1 is SGHRS and CDR2 is YFSETQ. The CDR3 spells CASSYREGNTEAFF. The DNA of the CDR3 is TGCGCCAGCAGCTACAGGGAGGGGAACACTGAAGCTTTCTTT. The entire variable domain, with the rest obtained from reference TRBV5-1 and TRBJ1-1, is as follows: KAGVTQTPRYLIKTRGQQVTLSCSPISGHRSVSWYQQTPGQGLQFLFEYFSETQRNKGNFPGRFSGRQFSNSRSEMNVSTLELGDSALYLCASSYREGNTEAFFGQGTRLTVV.

This clonotype was observed many times. The gene calls are TRBV3-1 and TRBJ1-2; D is uncertain. The CDR3 runs to 13 residues. The V gene's germline CDR1 is LGHDT and CDR2 YNNKEL (reference sequence). Trimming took 2 bases from V and 6 from J, leaving 10 bases between them. CDR3 sequence (DNA): TGTGCCAGCAGCCAATCATCTTCAGATGGCTACACCTTC. It specifies CASSQSSSDGYTF.

In this sample, this clonotype turned up many times. This chain joins TRBV12-3 or TRBV12-4 and TRBJ1-3, with 10 nucleotides matching TRBD1. J gave up 0 bases and V 5 bases, and 7 bases lay outside the gene matches. The CDR3 runs to 17 residues. The CDR3 DNA reads as TGTGCCAGCAGTCCGTCGGGACAGGGGAACTCTGGAAACACCATATATTTT. This gives the protein CASSPSGQGNSGNTIYF.

This clonotype occurred many times. The chain carries TRBV10-3 and TRBJ2-7; 9 nucleotides align to TRBD2. The CDR3 contains 12 residues. With 9 bases clipped from V and 6 bases from J, the junction kept 6 bases outside the gene matches. The germline V gene encodes CDR1 ENHRY and CDR2 SYGVKD. The CDR3 spells CAMAGTSSEQYF. In DNA form, the CDR3 reads TGTGCCATGGCCGGGACTAGCAGCGAGCAGTACTTC.

This clonotype has just a few counts. The V gene is TRBV2, the J gene TRBJ2-3; 8 nucleotides agree with TRBD1. The germline V gene has CDR1 SNHLY and CDR2 FYNNEI. Trimming cost V 8 bases and J 2 bases; bases outside gene matches: 6. The CDR3 consists of 14 residues. The CDR3 DNA reads TGTGCCAGCGCCGACAGGGGCCTCACAGATACGCAGTATTTT. Its protein product is CASADRGLTDTQYF.

This clonotype was detected ten times or more. The chain joins TRBV4-1 to TRBJ2-3, with 16 bases lining up with TRBD2. V dropped 0 bases and J dropped 3; count of bases not matched to a gene: 3. The germline V gene has CDR1 MGHRA and CDR2 YSYEKL. There are 18 residues in the CDR3. The CDR3 is CASSQDRGLAGGTDTQYF. The CDR3 DNA is TGCGCCAGCAGCCAAGATCGGGGACTAGCGGGGGGGACAGATACGCAGTATTTT.

Ten or more counts support this clonotype. V and J are TRBV2 and TRBJ1-2, with D tentatively TRBD1 (5 bases). The CDR3 contains 13 residues. Germline-derived CDR1 and CDR2 are SNHLY and FYNNEI. The ends were cut back, 7 bases at V and 4 bases at J, with 13 bases in the middle. The CDR3 protein is CASMSQAGYGYTF. Here the CDR3 DNA reads TGTGCCAGCATGTCACAGGCTGGCTATGGCTACACCTTC.

This clonotype has a count of ten or more. This chain uses TRBV18 with TRBJ1-2; D is ambiguous. V was shortened by 1 base and J by 4 bases, with 7 bases between the two germline ends. Germline CDR1 reads KGHSH; CDR2 reads LQKENI. CDR3 length: 13 residues. The CDR3 sequence: CASSPLDTYGYTF. The CDR3 nucleotides are TGTGCCAGCTCACCACTAGACACCTATGGCTACACCTTC.

The gene calls are TRBV5-4 and TRBJ1-2; 10 bases agree with TRBD1. Germline assignment: CDR1 SGHNT and CDR2 YYREEE (reference sequence). This CDR3 contains 14 residues. V gave up 4 bases and J gave up 8 bases; unmatched junction bases: 8. The CDR3 DNA reads TGTGCCAGCAGCGTGGACAGGGGGGATGAAGGCTACACCTTC. Its protein product is CASSVDRGDEGYTF.

In its sample, this clonotype was seen many times. The CDR3 sequence is CASSWTGSGEQYF. CDR3 sequence (DNA): TGCGCCAGCAGCTGGACAGGGAGCGGCGAGCAGTACTTC. The chain is built from TRBV5-1 and TRBJ2-7; 8 bases align to TRBD1. CDR1 is SGHRS and CDR2 is YFSETQ in the germline V gene. This CDR3 is built from 13 residues. Trimming took 3 bases from V and 6 from J; bases not matched to a gene: 5.

This clonotype occurred many times. The rearrangement joins TRBV6-2 or TRBV6-3 to TRBJ2-1; unclear D gene. CDR3 length equals 12 residues. Trimming pared 10 bases from V and 4 bases from J, leaving 11 bases between. CDR1 is MNHEY and CDR2 is SVGEGT in the germline V gene. The CDR3 DNA reads TGTGCCACAACGGACGCGTACAATGAGCAGTTCTTC. Encoded protein: CATTDAYNEQFF.

To note about this clonotype: A read error may be the cause here, since a much bigger clone is one base away. The chain employs TRBV24-1 and TRBJ2-3; a weak D match, TRBD1 (7 bases). V lost 12 bases to trimming and J lost 2 bases, with 20 bases between them. Germline V gives CDR1 KGHDR, CDR2 SFDVKD. This CDR3 is 15 amino acids long. The CDR3 region has the DNA TGTGCCGCCCAGGGGGGACCGGGGGACACAGATACGCAGTATTTT. It yields the protein CAAQGGPGDTDTQYF.

As to this clonotype: It may be a read error: a sequence one base away is much more abundant. This CDR3 is missing its conserved last phenylalanine or tryptophan, likely due to a read error. This chain connects TRBV12-3 or TRBV12-4 to TRBJ2-1; D is possibly TRBD2 (5 bases). V was cut by 3 bases and J by 4 bases, with 13 bases left in between. CDR3 length equals 15 residues. In DNA form, the CDR3 reads TGTGCCAGCAGTTTCCAGAGGGCCACTTACAATGAGCAGTTCCTC. It codes for CASSFQRATYNEQFL.

This clonotype was found many times. The rearrangement uses TRBV20-1 and TRBJ2-5; D could derive from TRBD1 or TRBD2 (5 bases each). CDR3 length equals 12 residues. Germline V gene lookup returns CDR1 DFQATT and CDR2 SNEGSKA (reference sequence). The CDR3 DNA is TGCAATCCCGGGGACCCCTTAAAGACCCAGTACTTC. The encoded protein is CNPGDPLKTQYF.

The chain joins TRBV11-2 to TRBJ2-7; D is uncertain. This CDR3 is 16 amino acids long. The germline V gene encodes CDR1 SGHAT and CDR2 FQNNGV. V was trimmed by 2 bases and J by 10 bases, leaving 24 bases between them. This chain's CDR3 is CASSLNQSLRLSSQYF. Written as DNA, the CDR3 is TGTGCCAGCAGCTTAAATCAGAGTTTGAGACTTTCATCTCAGTACTTC.

The chain couples TRBV12-3 or TRBV12-4 to TRBJ1-3, with D perhaps matching TRBD1 (6 bases). V shed 6 bases and J shed 3 bases, with 12 bases lying between them. There are 14 residues in the CDR3. As DNA, the CDR3 is TGTGCCAGCAGCCCAACCAGGGGTGGAAACACCATATATTTT. Translation gives CASSPTRGGNTIYF.

This clonotype appeared many times. The chain carries TRBV2 and TRBJ2-7; maybe TRBD1 (6 bases). The CDR3 sequence is 11 residues long. CDR1 SNHLY and CDR2 FYNNEI come from the germline V gene. Trimming took off 7 bases at V and 6 bases at J, with 10 bases between the two ends. Written as DNA, the CDR3 is TGTGCCAGCACTGTCAGGGGCGAGCAGTACTTC. Translation: CASTVRGEQYF.

This clonotype has a count of ten or more. The CDR3 loop is CSALLDTTEAFF. In nucleotides, the CDR3 is TGCAGTGCTTTGCTAGACACCACTGAAGCTTTCTTT. The V call is TRBV20-1, the J call TRBJ1-1, with no clear D. The CDR3 length is 12 residues. Germline CDR1 reads DFQATT; CDR2 reads SNEGSKA (reference sequence). Trimming took 5 bases from V and 4 from J, leaving 11 bases between them.

This clonotype was seen more than once but under ten times. This chain uses TRBV9 with TRBJ2-5; 9 bases align to TRBD2. V gave up 1 base and J gave up 3 bases; unmatched junction bases: 4. This CDR3 spans 15 amino acids. From germline, CDR1 is SGDLS and CDR2 YYNGEE. Here the CDR3 DNA reads TGTGCCAGCAGCGTACGTGGCGGGGGGGAAGAGACCCAGTACTTC. It translates to CASSVRGGGEETQYF.

This clonotype was found many times. V usage is TRBV5-1 and J usage is TRBJ2-2, with 11 bases lining up with TRBD1. V lost 5 bases to trimming and J lost 7 bases; unmatched junction nucleotides: 7. Germline V gives CDR1 SGHRS, CDR2 YFSETQ. This CDR3 is 15 amino acids long. Here the CDR3 DNA reads TGCGCCAGCAGGTCCGGGACAGGGGGAATCGGGGAGCTGTTTTTT. Translation: CASRSGTGGIGELFF.

Many counts were recorded for this clonotype. V is TRBV29-1 and J is TRBJ1-1; D is undetermined. The ends were cut back, 6 bases at V and 1 base at J, with 15 bases in the middle. CDR1 SQVTM and CDR2 ANQGSEA come from the germline V gene. The CDR3 runs to 14 residues. The CDR3 nucleotides read TGCAGCGTCCCTGGACCTTTCCCGAACACTGAAGCTTTCTTT. Its translation is CSVPGPFPNTEAFF.

This clonotype has just a few counts. This chain connects TRBV2 to TRBJ2-7; D may be TRBD2 (6 bases). The V gene's germline CDR1 is SNHLY and CDR2 FYNNEI. The CDR3 extends over 18 amino acids. Trimming left V 1 base short and J 7 bases short, with 26 bases between. CDR3 DNA sequence: TGTGCCAGCAGTGAAGATTCTGGGAGGTTGGGTCCCTACAATGAGCAGTACTTC. Amino acid sequence: CASSEDSGRLGPYNEQYF.

This clonotype was found many times. V and J are TRBV6-5 and TRBJ2-1; D is uncertain. Trimming removed 0 bases from V and 5 bases from J, with 11 bases in between. Germline values: CDR1 MNHEY, CDR2 SVGAGI. The CDR3 length is 15 residues. CDR3 amino acids: CASSYSWVVNNEQFF. CDR3 in DNA: TGTGCCAGCAGTTACTCCTGGGTGGTAAACAATGAGCAGTTCTTC.